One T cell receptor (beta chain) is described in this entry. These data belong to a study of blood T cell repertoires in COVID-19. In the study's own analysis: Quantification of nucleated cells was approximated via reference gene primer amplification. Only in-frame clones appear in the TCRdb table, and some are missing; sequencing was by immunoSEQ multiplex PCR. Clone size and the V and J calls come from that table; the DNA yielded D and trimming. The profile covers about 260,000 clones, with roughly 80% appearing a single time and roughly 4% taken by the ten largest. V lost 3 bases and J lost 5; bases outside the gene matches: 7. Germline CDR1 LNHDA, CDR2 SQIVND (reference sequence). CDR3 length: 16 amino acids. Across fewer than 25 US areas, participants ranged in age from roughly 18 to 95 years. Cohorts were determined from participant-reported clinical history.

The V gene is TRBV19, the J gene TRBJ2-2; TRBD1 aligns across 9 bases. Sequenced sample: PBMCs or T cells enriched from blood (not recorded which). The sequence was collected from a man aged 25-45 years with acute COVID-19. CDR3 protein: CASSIRGTGRTGELFF. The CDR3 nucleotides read TGTGCCAGTAGTATTAGGGGGACAGGGCGGACCGGGGAGCTGTTTTTT. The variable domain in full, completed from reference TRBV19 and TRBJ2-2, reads DGGITQSPKYLFRKEGQNVTLSCEQNLNHDAMYWYRQDPGQGLRLIYYSQIVNDFQKGDIAEGYSVSREKKESFPLTVTSAQKNPTAFYLCASSIRGTGRTGELFFGEGSRLTVL.